This paragraph reports one TCR beta chain. What it recognizes is unknown. This PCR relied on a set of 60 Vbeta primers and 13 Jbeta primers. Only in-frame clones appear in the TCRdb table, and some are missing; sequencing was by immunoSEQ multiplex PCR. The sample records some 120,000 clones, roughly 80% being singletons. The data were taken from a study of cytomegalovirus exposure and HLA in healthy donors. Study details: Within the Caucasian-associated ancestry cluster were roughly 81% of the roughly 380 genotyped donors. Study-wide results and caveats: In vitro experiments confirmed that a few CMV-associated chains were specific for CMV antigens. Across donors, sequencing depth was assumed by presence/absence analyses to be roughly uniform. Rarity held for most TCR sequences, but there were some public TCRs that occurred in many donors.

V gave up 5 bases and J gave up 5 bases, with 12 bases separating them. The germline V gene encodes CDR1 SEHNR and CDR2 FQNEAQ (reference sequence). This CDR3 contains 13 residues. Sequencing was performed on PBMCs. The chain uses TRBV7-9 and TRBJ1-1; D not resolved. The sequence was collected from a man aged 25 to 40 in good health and CMV-seronegative. The CDR3 reads CASSLESGTEAFF. The CDR3 DNA sequence: TGTGCCAGCAGCCTTGAGTCAGGAACTGAAGCTTTCTTT.